This is a list of T cell receptor beta chains from one sample in a study of identical twins. TCRdb re-analysed the 5' RACE reads in MiXCR, keeping a single row per CDR3 protein. The sample carries fewer than 250,000 distinct CDR3 sequences, approximately 7% recorded once. The sample also formed part of further work on yellow fever vaccine responses in identical twins.

Material for sequencing was memory (CD45RO+) T cells sorted from blood. The receptors stem from a woman aged 18 to 35 in good health. Both conserved end residues are trimmed from each CDR3.

J: TRBJ2-1; V: TRBV29-1; CDR3: SVASQSYNEQF
J: TRBJ2-7; V: TRBV24-1; CDR3: ATSDFGYEQY
J: TRBJ2-3; V: TRBV27; CDR3: ASSFGSSFTDTQY
J: TRBJ1-3; V: TRBV7-6; CDR3: ASSLALPAGNTIY
J: TRBJ2-1; V: TRBV7-6; CDR3: ASSLGAGADEQF
J: TRBJ2-5; V: TRBV12-3/TRBV12-4; CDR3: ATRLGLKETQY
J: TRBJ2-2; V: TRBV6-5; CDR3: ASSYSLATANTGELF
J: TRBJ2-1; V: TRBV7-2; CDR3: ASSLESTTVNEQF
J: TRBJ2-5; V: TRBV15; CDR3: ATSRGGLAQETQY
J: TRBJ1-5; V: TRBV12-3/TRBV12-4; CDR3: ASSPDRSGGNQPQH
J: TRBJ1-4; V: TRBV7-8; CDR3: ASSLGMANEKLF
J: TRBJ2-5; V: TRBV20-1; CDR3: SAPGALETQY
J: TRBJ2-2; V: TRBV7-8; CDR3: ASSPDGNPGLNTGELF
J: TRBJ2-1; V: TRBV21-1; CDR3: ATRRGYIYNEQF
J: TRBJ2-2; V: TRBV29-1; CDR3: SSFHTGELF
J: TRBJ2-1; V: TRBV18; CDR3: ASSPLLAGNTEQF
J: TRBJ2-2; V: TRBV20-1; CDR3: SARGISGITGELF
J: TRBJ2-7; V: TRBV2; CDR3: ASSSEWEQY
J: TRBJ1-2; V: TRBV21-1; CDR3: ASSKGENYGYT
J: TRBJ1-6; V: TRBV25-1; CDR3: ASSETGVRKNSPLH
J: TRBJ2-6; V: TRBV6-7; CDR3: FRSTGSISGANVLT
J: TRBJ2-1; V: TRBV24-1; CDR3: ATSDPGHKTDEQF
J: TRBJ2-1; V: TRBV28; CDR3: ASSSPPAMEQF
J: TRBJ2-3; V: TRBV7-9; CDR3: ASSLGGGGANTDTQY
J: TRBJ1-1; V: TRBV20-1; CDR3: SAPQGNTEAF
J: TRBJ1-1; V: TRBV12-3/TRBV12-4; CDR3: ASSLSGQGQAF
J: TRBJ2-2; V: TRBV12-3/TRBV12-4; CDR3: ASSRLATNTGELF
J: TRBJ2-3; V: TRBV6-1; CDR3: ASRVLAGSSTDTQY
J: TRBJ2-1; V: TRBV27; CDR3: ASSLFQAGNEQF
J: TRBJ1-5; V: TRBV4-1; CDR3: ASRGLRDSDQPQH
J: TRBJ2-1; V: TRBV20-1; CDR3: SADSSGAYNEQF
J: TRBJ2-7; V: TRBV9; CDR3: ASSVARDSYEQY
J: TRBJ2-3; V: TRBV11-2; CDR3: ASSSLLSGGSQY
J: TRBJ2-1; V: TRBV12-3/TRBV12-4; CDR3: ACSLAELPGLAGVEQF
J: TRBJ2-3; V: TRBV28; CDR3: ASSQRGGSGTDTQY
J: TRBJ2-3; V: TRBV2; CDR3: ASSPDRDDTQY
J: TRBJ2-3; V: TRBV12-3/TRBV12-4; CDR3: ASSLRQGSNTQY
J: TRBJ1-2; V: TRBV12-3/TRBV12-4; CDR3: ASSLTEGRGYT
J: TRBJ2-2; V: TRBV6-5; CDR3: ASSYSIMRNTGELF
J: TRBJ2-1; V: TRBV27; CDR3: ASSPLGQAHNEQF
J: TRBJ2-4; V: TRBV20-1; CDR3: SARGQGAVSSKNIQY
J: TRBJ2-7; V: TRBV29-1; CDR3: SVASEGIEQY
J: TRBJ1-1; V: TRBV12-3/TRBV12-4; CDR3: ASWATAGSEAF
J: TRBJ1-1; V: TRBV7-2; CDR3: ASSAVGGVTEAF
J: TRBJ1-1; V: TRBV6-1; CDR3: ASSGQGRAEAF
J: TRBJ1-5; V: TRBV19; CDR3: ASRYSTGLNQPQH
J: TRBJ2-1; V: TRBV6-1; CDR3: ASSWGQSSYNEQF
J: TRBJ2-3; V: TRBV10-3; CDR3: AISPGQRTDTQY
J: TRBJ2-5; V: TRBV29-1; CDR3: SVGGTLMGETQY
J: TRBJ2-1; V: TRBV7-2; CDR3: ASSLGGTLSRHTEQF
J: TRBJ2-7; V: TRBV7-8; CDR3: ASSLVGGRSEQY
J: TRBJ2-2; V: TRBV4-1; CDR3: ASSHLTGDNTGELF
J: TRBJ2-1; V: TRBV29-1; CDR3: SVVRVEGGEQF
J: TRBJ1-6; V: TRBV11-2; CDR3: ASSLSEGWMSPLH
J: TRBJ1-4; V: TRBV14; CDR3: ASSQRIGEKLF
J: TRBJ2-7; V: TRBV25-1; CDR3: ASSEFWGAGDEQY
J: TRBJ2-4; V: TRBV28; CDR3: ASSTGLSKNIQY
J: TRBJ2-1; V: TRBV7-3; CDR3: ASSRFEGGYNEQF
J: TRBJ1-6; V: TRBV7-6; CDR3: ASSPGASNSPLH
J: TRBJ2-4; V: TRBV4-3; CDR3: ASSQPGLGLAGPRGQRNIQY